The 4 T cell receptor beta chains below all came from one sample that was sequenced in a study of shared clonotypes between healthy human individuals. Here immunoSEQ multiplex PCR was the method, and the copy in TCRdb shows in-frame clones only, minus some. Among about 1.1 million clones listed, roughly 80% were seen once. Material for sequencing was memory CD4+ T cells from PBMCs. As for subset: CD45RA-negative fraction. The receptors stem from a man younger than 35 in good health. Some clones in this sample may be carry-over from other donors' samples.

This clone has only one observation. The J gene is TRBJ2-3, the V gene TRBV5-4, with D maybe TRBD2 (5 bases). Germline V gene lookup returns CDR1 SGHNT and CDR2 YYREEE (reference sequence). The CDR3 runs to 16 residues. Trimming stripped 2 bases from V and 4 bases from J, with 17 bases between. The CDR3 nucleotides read TGTGCCAGCAGCTTATCTCTCTTCCGGGGTGCAGATACGCAGTATTTT. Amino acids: CASSLSLFRGADTQYF.

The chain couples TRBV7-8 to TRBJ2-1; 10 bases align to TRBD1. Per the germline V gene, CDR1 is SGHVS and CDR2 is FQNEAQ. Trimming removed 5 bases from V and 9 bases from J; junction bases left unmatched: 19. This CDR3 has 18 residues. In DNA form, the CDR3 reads TGTGCCAGCAGCCCTCCGTGGCGGACAGGGGGTTTATCGGGTGAGCAGTTCTTC. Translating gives CASSPPWRTGGLSGEQFF.

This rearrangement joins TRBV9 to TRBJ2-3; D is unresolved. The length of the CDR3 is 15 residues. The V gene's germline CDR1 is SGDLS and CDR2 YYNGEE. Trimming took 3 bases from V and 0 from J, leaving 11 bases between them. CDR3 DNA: TGTGCCAGCAGCGATCTTAGGGTGAGCACAGATACGCAGTATTTT. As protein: CASSDLRVSTDTQYF.

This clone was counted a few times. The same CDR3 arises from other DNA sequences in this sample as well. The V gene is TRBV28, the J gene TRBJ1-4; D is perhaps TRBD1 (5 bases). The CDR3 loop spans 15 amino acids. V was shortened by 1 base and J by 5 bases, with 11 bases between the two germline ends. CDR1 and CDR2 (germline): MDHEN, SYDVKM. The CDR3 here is CASSLFGRGNEKLFF. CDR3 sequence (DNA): TGTGCCAGCAGTTTATTCGGGCGGGGGAATGAAAAACTGTTTTTT. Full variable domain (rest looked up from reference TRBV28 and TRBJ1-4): DVKVTQSSRYLVKRTGEKVFLECVQDMDHENMFWYRQDPGLGLRLIYFSYDVKMKEKGDIPEGYSVSREKKERFSLILESASTNQTSMYLCASSLFGRGNEKLFFGSGTQLSVL.